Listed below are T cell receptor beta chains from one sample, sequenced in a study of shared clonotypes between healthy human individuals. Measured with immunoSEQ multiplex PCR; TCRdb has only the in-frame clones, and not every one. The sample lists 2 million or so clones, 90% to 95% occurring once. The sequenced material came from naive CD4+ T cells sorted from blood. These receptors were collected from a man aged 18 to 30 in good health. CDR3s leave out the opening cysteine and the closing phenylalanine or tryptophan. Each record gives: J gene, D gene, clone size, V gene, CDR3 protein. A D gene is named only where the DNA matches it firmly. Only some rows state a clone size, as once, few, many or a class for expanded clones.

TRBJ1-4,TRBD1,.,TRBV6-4,ASSGGTGSNEKLF
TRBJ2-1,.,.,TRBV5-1,ASSLVVNEQF
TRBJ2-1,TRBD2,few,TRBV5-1,ASSLAASGGSGEQF
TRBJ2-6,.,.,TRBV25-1,ASRRKCSSGANVLT
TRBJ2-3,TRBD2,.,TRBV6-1,ASSGAGGRTDTQY
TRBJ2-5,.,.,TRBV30,AWSPGRKETQY
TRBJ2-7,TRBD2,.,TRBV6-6,ASSPLAGKSYEQY
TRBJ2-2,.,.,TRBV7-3,ASSFDTGELF
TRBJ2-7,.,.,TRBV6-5,ASNPPGRGGYEQY
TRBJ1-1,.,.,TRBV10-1,ASSDYNTEAF
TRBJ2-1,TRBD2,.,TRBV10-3,AISDGGGAFNEQF
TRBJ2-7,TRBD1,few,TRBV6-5,ASQGQSPYEQY
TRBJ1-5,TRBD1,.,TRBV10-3,AISRDRGQPQH
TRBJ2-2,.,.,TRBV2,ASNPAGAVTGELF
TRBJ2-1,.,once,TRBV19,ASSIETGYNEQF
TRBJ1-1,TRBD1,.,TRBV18,ASSPTGGNTEAF
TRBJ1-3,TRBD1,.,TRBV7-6,ASSPGTVGSGNTIY
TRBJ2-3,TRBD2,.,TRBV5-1,ASSRTSGGSTDTQY
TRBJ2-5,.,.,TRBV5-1,ASSPRDLSETQY
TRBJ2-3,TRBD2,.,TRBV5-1,ASSFTSGRATDTQY
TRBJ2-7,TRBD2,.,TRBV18,ASSPITSGGVEQY
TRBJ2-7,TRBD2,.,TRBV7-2,ASSPRTSGDEQY
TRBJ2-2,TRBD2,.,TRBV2,ASSVFGTSGEINTGELF
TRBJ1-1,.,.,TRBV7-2,ASRSVREHTEAF
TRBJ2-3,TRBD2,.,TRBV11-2,ASSLVAGVADTQY
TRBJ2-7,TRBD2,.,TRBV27,ASSSLTPGPAGIEQY
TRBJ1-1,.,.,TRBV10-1,ASSGNANTEAF
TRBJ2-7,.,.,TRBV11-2,ASSLGQVSYEQY
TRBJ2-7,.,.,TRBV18,ASSPLRETSYEQY